These 27 T cell receptor beta chains were sequenced from one sample in a study of blood T cells in healthy people across ages. The second PCR ran about 6 to 11 cycles with a sample-barcoded 5' primer and J-beta primers. TCRdb used MiXCR to reprocess the 5' RACE reads, holding one entry per CDR3 protein. The table has fewer than 1,000,000 distinct CDR3 sequences, approximately 44% seen once. The sample consisted of blood. Every receptor here comes from a man aged 60-69 years in good health.

This clonotype came up many times. The chain carries TRBV6-6 and TRBJ1-5; D unclear. The CDR3 runs 13 residues. With 0 bases removed from V and 6 bases from J, the gap between germline ends came to 6 bases. CDR1 and CDR2 (germline): MNHNY, SVGAGI (reference sequence). The CDR3 here is CASSYSAIQPQHF. In DNA form, the CDR3 reads TGTGCCAGCAGTTACTCAGCAATTCAGCCCCAGCATTTT.

The sample holds a few counts of this clonotype. J is TRBJ2-1 and V is TRBV2; 8 bases are shared with TRBD2. The CDR3 is 14 amino acids. Germline CDR1 reads SNHLY; CDR2 reads FYNNEI. V trimming: 8 bases; J trimming: 7 bases; junction bases outside the gene matches: 10. The CDR3 bases are TGTGCCAGCGCCGAACCGGGGGGGCGGAATGAGCAGTTCTTC. This sequence encodes CASAEPGGRNEQFF.

The chain recombines TRBV10-3 with TRBJ1-5; D call uncertain. Germline V gene data show CDR1 as ENHRY and CDR2 as SYGVKD. The CDR3 is made up of 14 amino acids. Trimming took 6 bases from V and 5 from J, leaving 14 bases between them. The chain's CDR3 is CAISDISNHQPQHF. CDR3 DNA: TGTGCCATCAGCGATATTAGTAATCATCAGCCCCAGCATTTT.

This clonotype was seen a few times. The V gene is TRBV3-1, the J gene TRBJ2-1; 14 bases match TRBD2. J gave up 11 bases and V 4 bases, and 7 bases lay outside the gene matches. The CDR3 loop spans 15 amino acids. From germline, CDR1 is LGHDT and CDR2 YNNKEL (reference sequence). The CDR3 here is CASSPGTSGGTKQFF. DNA for the CDR3: TGTGCCAGCAGCCCCGGGACTAGCGGGGGTACGAAGCAGTTCTTC.

The CDR3 reads CAIREAGPRNKQFF. For the CDR3, the DNA is TGTGCCATCAGGGAGGCGGGACCCAGGAATAAGCAGTTCTTC. The genes are TRBV10-3 and TRBJ2-1, with a possible D match to TRBD2 (6 bases). V gave up 6 bases and J gave up 11 bases, with 20 bases separating them. CDR3 length: 14 amino acids. CDR1 and CDR2 from the germline V gene are ENHRY and SYGVKD.

The chain is built from TRBV25-1 and TRBJ2-3; 7 positions agree with TRBD1. The germline V gene encodes CDR1 MGHDK and CDR2 SYGVNS. The CDR3 totals 17 residues. V trimming: 2 bases; J trimming: 2 bases; junction bases outside the gene matches: 10. CDR3 amino acids: CASSERGQDRNTDTQYF. The CDR3 nucleotides are TGTGCCAGCAGTGAACGCGGACAGGATCGTAACACAGATACGCAGTATTTT.

This clonotype came up a few times. The chain employs TRBV12-3 or TRBV12-4 and TRBJ2-3, with D unclear. This CDR3 is 13 amino acids long. Trimming removed 8 bases from V and 2 bases from J, with 11 bases in between. The chain's CDR3 is CASRGSTTDTQYF. CDR3 sequence (DNA): TGTGCCAGCCGAGGTTCAACCACAGATACGCAGTATTTT.

This clonotype showed up just a few times. The chain uses TRBV11-2 and TRBJ1-2; 10 nucleotides line up with TRBD1. With V trimmed by 7 bases and J by 2 bases, 7 bases remained unmatched. Germline V CDR1 and CDR2: SGHAT, FQNNGV. The CDR3 totals 15 residues. The DNA for the CDR3 is TGTGCCAGCAAGAGCCAGGGACAGGGGAACTATGGCTACACCTTC. It encodes CASKSQGQGNYGYTF.

The table lists this clonotype with a few counts. The gene calls are TRBV7-9 and TRBJ2-7; unclear D gene. CDR1 and CDR2 from the germline V gene are SEHNR and FQNEAQ (reference sequence). The V and J ends lost 5 bases and 2 bases respectively, with 13 bases between them. The CDR3 is made up of 14 amino acids. The CDR3 nucleotides are TGTGCCAGCAGCCATCAGGCGTATCCCTACGAGCAGTACTTC. It is translated as CASSHQAYPYEQYF.

With respect to this clonotype: An end of the junction does not agree with germline; a read error may underlie this. The rearrangement uses TRBV11-2 and TRBJ2-3; D gene ambiguous. Germline CDR1 SGHAT, CDR2 FQNNGV. CDR3 length: 16 amino acids. CDR3 region: CACSLEGVFRTDTQYF. CDR3 bases: TGTGCCTGCAGCTTAGAAGGTGTTTTTCGCACAGATACGCAGTATTTT.

This clonotype was detected a few times. The V call is TRBV4-1, the J call TRBJ2-7, with 10 bases that match TRBD2. Germline V CDR1 and CDR2: MGHRA, YSYEKL. The CDR3 runs to 15 residues. V lost 3 bases, J lost 1 base, and 3 bases stayed unmatched. The CDR3 DNA is TGCGCCAGCAGCCACACTAGCGGGGCATCCTACGAGCAGTACTTC. Translation: CASSHTSGASYEQYF.

The chain is built from TRBV10-3 and TRBJ2-5; 9 nucleotides align to TRBD1. The CDR3 is 17 amino acids. Germline V lookup: CDR1 ENHRY, CDR2 SYGVKD. The ends lost 3 bases at V and 2 bases at J; junction bases unmatched: 10. The DNA for the CDR3 is TGTGCCATCAGTGATGCGCCGGGACAGGGACGGCAAGAGACCCAGTACTTC. It specifies CAISDAPGQGRQETQYF.

This clonotype was counted only a few times. In nucleotides, the CDR3 is TGTGCCAGCAGAGTGGGGGCAAGCTCCTACGAGCAGTACTTC. Its protein product is CASRVGASSYEQYF. The V and J genes are TRBV7-6 and TRBJ2-7; TRBD1 might be the D (6 bases). V lost 6 bases and J 0 bases, leaving 12 bases between the germline ends. Per germline, CDR1 SGHVS and CDR2 FNYEAQ. The CDR3 loop spans 14 amino acids.

The rearrangement uses TRBV6-5 and TRBJ1-1, with D uncertain. Germline lookup yields CDR1 MNHEY and CDR2 SVGAGI. This CDR3 spans 14 amino acids. The V end lost 2 bases, the J end lost 1 base, and 8 bases lay between the germline ends. CDR3 nucleotides: TGTGCCAGCAGTTACGATAGGAAGAACACTGAAGCTTTCTTT. This encodes CASSYDRKNTEAFF.

The CDR3 here is CASRPSSGVAQETQYF. DNA for the CDR3: TGTGCCAGCAGACCATCTAGCGGCGTTGCCCAAGAGACCCAGTACTTC. The chain uses TRBV5-4 and TRBJ2-5; 7 bases line up with TRBD2. CDR1 and CDR2 (germline): SGHNT, YYREEE (reference sequence). The CDR3 length is 16 residues. Unmatched junction bases numbered 11, after V lost 5 bases and J lost 1 base.

The CDR3 here is CASSPRTGGWETQYF. The CDR3 region has the DNA TGTGCCAGCAGTCCTCGGACAGGGGGCTGGGAGACCCAGTACTTC. The V and J genes are TRBV12-3 or TRBV12-4 and TRBJ2-7, with TRBD1 matching 11 bases. The better agreement between TRBJ2-5 and the DNA end casts doubt on the J call. CDR3 size: 15 residues.

This chain connects TRBV20-1 to TRBJ1-5; 7 bases agree with TRBD1. From germline, CDR1 is DFQATT and CDR2 SNEGSKA (reference sequence). Unmatched junction bases numbered 1, after V lost 7 bases and J lost 4 bases. CDR3 size: 11 residues. CDR3 nucleotide sequence: TGCAGTGTACAGGGGAATCAGCCCCAGCATTTT. Translation gives CSVQGNQPQHF.

This clonotype has only a few counts. The rearrangement joins TRBV7-2 to TRBJ2-5; a weak D match, TRBD2 (5 bases). Germline-derived CDR1 and CDR2 are SGHTA and FQGNSA. This CDR3 is built from 16 residues. V dropped 5 bases and J dropped 2 bases, with 18 bases sitting between them. CDR3 amino acids: CASSPGVGGQQETQYF. For the CDR3, the DNA is TGTGCCAGCAGCCCTGGAGTGGGCGGGCAGCAAGAGACCCAGTACTTC.

This sequence joins TRBV27 and TRBJ1-1, with no clear D. Germline V gene sequence: CDR1 MNHEY, CDR2 SMNVEV (reference sequence). This CDR3 contains 13 residues. Trimming removed 0 bases from V and 6 bases from J, with 8 bases in between. The CDR3 loop reads CASSLSIVAEAFF. The CDR3 DNA is TGTGCCAGCAGTTTATCGATAGTCGCTGAAGCTTTCTTT.

The chain couples TRBV6-5 to TRBJ1-1; 12 bases line up with TRBD1. V gave up 6 bases and J gave up 5 bases; unmatched junction bases: 4. This CDR3 comprises 14 residues. Germline V gene lookup returns CDR1 MNHEY and CDR2 SVGAGI. CDR3 nucleotide sequence: TGTGCCAGCAGCTTGGGACAGGGGGCTACTGAAGCTTTCTTT. It encodes CASSLGQGATEAFF.

This clonotype was counted many times. This chain joins TRBV28 and TRBJ2-1; D remains unclear. The V end lost 6 bases, the J end lost 10 bases, and 10 bases lay between the germline ends. The CDR3 spans 11 residues. Germline V CDR1 and CDR2: MDHEN, SYDVKM. CDR3 loop: CASSLLGEQFF. CDR3 nucleotide sequence: TGTGCCAGCAGCCTCCTCGGGGAGCAGTTCTTC.

The chain uses TRBV2 and TRBJ2-3; D possibly corresponds to TRBD2 (7 bases). Germline CDR1 is SNHLY and CDR2 is FYNNEI. The V end was cut by 6 bases, the J end by 4 bases, with 17 bases between. The CDR3 has 15 amino acids. As DNA, the CDR3 is TGTGCCAGCAGGAGGACAGCAACTAGCGCAGATACGCAGTATTTT. Its protein is CASRRTATSADTQYF.

The chain employs TRBV5-6 and TRBJ2-1, with 8 bases matching TRBD1. The germline gives CDR1 SGHDT, CDR2 YYEEEE. The CDR3 runs 15 residues. V lost 2 bases and J lost 1; bases outside the gene matches: 2. The CDR3 region has the DNA TGTGCCAGCAGCTTCAGGGGGCTATCCTACAATGAGCAGTTCTTC. Its protein product is CASSFRGLSYNEQFF. The complete variable domain, with remaining parts taken from reference TRBV5-6 and TRBJ2-1, reads DAGVTQSPTHLIKTRGQQVTLRCSPKSGHDTVSWYQQALGQGPQFIFQYYEEEERQRGNFPDRFSGHQFPNYSSELNVNALLLGDSALYLCASSFRGLSYNEQFFGPGTRLTVL.

This chain links TRBV6-2 or TRBV6-3 with TRBJ1-1, with D tentatively TRBD1 (5 bases). Germline lookup yields CDR1 MNHEY and CDR2 SVGEGT. The CDR3 sequence is 17 residues long. V gave up 8 bases and J gave up 0 bases, with 22 bases separating them. The CDR3 loop is CASGSPLWTNMNTEAFF. The CDR3 DNA is TGTGCCAGCGGTTCGCCTTTATGGACAAATATGAACACTGAAGCTTTCTTT.

The genes are TRBV29-1 and TRBJ2-1, with D possibly matching TRBD1 (5 bases). The CDR3 is 13 residues long. The V end lost 4 bases, the J end lost 2 bases, and 9 bases lay between the germline ends. CDR1 and CDR2 from the germline V gene are SQVTM and ANQGSEA. CDR3 protein: CSVGKGTYNEQFF. Written as DNA, the CDR3 is TGCAGCGTTGGAAAGGGGACCTACAATGAGCAGTTCTTC.

This clonotype occurred a few times. The V and J genes are TRBV28 and TRBJ2-7; 7 nucleotides line up with TRBD1. V dropped 6 bases and J dropped 0; count of bases not matched to a gene: 8. Looked up from germline, CDR1 is MDHEN and CDR2 is SYDVKM. This CDR3 is built from 15 residues. The CDR3 sequence: CASRWQGVSSYEQYF. CDR3 nucleotide sequence: TGTGCCAGCAGGTGGCAGGGGGTAAGCTCCTACGAGCAGTACTTC. The variable domain in full, with the rest retrieved from reference TRBV28 and TRBJ2-7, is DVKVTQSSRYLVKRTGEKVFLECVQDMDHENMFWYRQDPGLGLRLIYFSYDVKMKEKGDIPEGYSVSREKKERFSLILESASTNQTSMYLCASRWQGVSSYEQYFGPGTRLTVT.

The chain carries TRBV3-1 and TRBJ1-1, with D unclear. The CDR3 contains 12 residues. Looked up from germline, CDR1 is LGHDT and CDR2 is YNNKEL (reference sequence). Trimming shortened V by 7 bases and J by 0 bases, and 6 bases separated the two germline ends. The CDR3: CASTDVNTEAFF. The CDR3 DNA is TGTGCCAGCACGGACGTGAACACTGAAGCTTTCTTT.